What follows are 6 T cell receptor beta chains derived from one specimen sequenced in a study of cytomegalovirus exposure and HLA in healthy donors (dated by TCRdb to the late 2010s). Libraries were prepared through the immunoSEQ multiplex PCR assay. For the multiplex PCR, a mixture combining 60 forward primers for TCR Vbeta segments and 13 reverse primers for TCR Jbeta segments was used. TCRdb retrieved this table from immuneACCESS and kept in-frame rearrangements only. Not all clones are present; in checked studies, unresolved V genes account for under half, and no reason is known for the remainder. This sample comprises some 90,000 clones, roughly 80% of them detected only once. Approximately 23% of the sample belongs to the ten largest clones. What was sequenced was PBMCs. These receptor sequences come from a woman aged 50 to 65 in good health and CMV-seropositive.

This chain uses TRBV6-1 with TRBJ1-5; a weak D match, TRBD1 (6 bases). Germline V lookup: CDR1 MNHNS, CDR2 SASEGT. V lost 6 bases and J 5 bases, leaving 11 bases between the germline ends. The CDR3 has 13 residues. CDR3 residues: CASRYRVDQPQHF. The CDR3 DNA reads TGTGCCAGCAGGTACAGGGTTGATCAGCCCCAGCATTTT.

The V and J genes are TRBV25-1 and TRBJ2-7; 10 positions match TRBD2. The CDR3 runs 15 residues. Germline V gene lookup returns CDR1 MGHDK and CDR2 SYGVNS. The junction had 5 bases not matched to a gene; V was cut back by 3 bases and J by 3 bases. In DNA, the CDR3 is TGTGCCAGCAGTGACCAACCTAGCGGGGGCTACGAGCAGTACTTC. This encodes CASSDQPSGGYEQYF.

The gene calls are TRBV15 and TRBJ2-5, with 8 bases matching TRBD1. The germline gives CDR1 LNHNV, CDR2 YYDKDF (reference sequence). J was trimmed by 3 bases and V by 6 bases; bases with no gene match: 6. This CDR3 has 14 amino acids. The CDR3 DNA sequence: TGTGCCACCAGGCCGGACAGGGCGAAAGAGACCCAGTACTTC. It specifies CATRPDRAKETQYF.

CDR3 loop: CASSQEREGDTQYF. In nucleotides, the CDR3 is TGTGCCAGCAGCCAAGAGCGGGAGGGAGATACGCAGTATTTT. The chain couples TRBV7-9 to TRBJ2-3; 10 bases agree with TRBD2. CDR1 and CDR2 from the germline V gene are SEHNR and FQNEAQ (reference sequence). With 5 bases clipped from V and 5 bases from J, the junction kept 4 bases outside the gene matches. The CDR3 spans 14 residues.

CDR3 loop: CASTQGLLAINQPQHF. CDR3 nucleotides: TGTGCCAGCACACAGGGGCTCCTCGCAATCAATCAGCCCCAGCATTTT. The chain has TRBV11-2 and TRBJ1-5; 7 bases match TRBD1. With 7 bases clipped from V and 3 bases from J, the junction kept 12 bases outside the gene matches. Germline V gene data show CDR1 as SGHAT and CDR2 as FQNNGV. The CDR3 loop spans 16 amino acids.

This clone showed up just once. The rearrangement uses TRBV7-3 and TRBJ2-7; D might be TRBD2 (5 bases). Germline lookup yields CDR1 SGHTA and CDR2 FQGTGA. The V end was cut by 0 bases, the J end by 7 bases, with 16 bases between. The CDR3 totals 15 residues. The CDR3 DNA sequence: TGTGCCAGCAGCTTAACGTCAGGAGGTCCTGGAGAGCAGTACTTC. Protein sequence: CASSLTSGGPGEQYF.